This T cell receptor beta chain was retrieved from a study of shared clonotypes between healthy human individuals. At the level of the study: CD4 naive and CD4 memory each took three plates per donor, while CD8 naive took two and CD8 memory one.

Using immunoSEQ multiplex PCR, the repertoire was profiled, and TCRdb retains in-frame clones only, with some absent. The data contain around 2.3 million clones, under 97% of them seen just once; the ten biggest clones take up 0.1% to 0.15%. The CDR3 has 17 amino acids. The V gene's germline CDR1 is SGHAT and CDR2 FQNNGV. J gave up 5 bases and V 7 bases, and 14 bases lay outside the gene matches. This TCR derives from a man in his late teens or twenties in good health. The sample taken for sequencing was naive CD4+ T cells sorted from blood. The subset denotes: CD45RA+ positively selected. The chain carries TRBV11-2 and TRBJ2-1; 10 bases are a match to TRBD2. This chain's CDR3 is CASTPAALAGVDNEQFF. The CDR3 nucleotides are TGTGCCAGCACCCCGGCCGCGCTAGCGGGGGTAGACAATGAGCAGTTCTTC.